The 12 T cell receptor beta chains below were found in one sample sequenced in a study of CD8+ T cells in alopecia areata. Noted treatment: oral pan-JAK inhibitor, 5-10 mg twice daily. Once RNA had been extracted, it was reverse transcribed into cDNA to act as the sequencing template. Produced via immunoSEQ multiplex PCR; TCRdb's table is partial and in-frame only. The sample carries about 190,000 clones, 45% to 75% recorded once. Sequenced here: CD4+ T cells sorted from blood, sampled at week 4, from a patient treated with tofacitinib. Source of these receptors: a human donor with alopecia areata.

The chain employs TRBV6-5 and TRBJ2-2; TRBD1 might be the D (5 bases). V lost 10 bases, J lost 6 bases, and 15 bases lay in between. In germline, CDR1 is MNHEY, CDR2 SVGAGI. The CDR3 extends over 13 amino acids. CDR3 sequence (DNA): TGTGCCACCTCAGCAGGGTCCTCCGGGGAGCTGTTTTTT. Its protein is CATSAGSSGELFF.

This clone came up a few times. The genes are TRBV30 and TRBJ2-5, with D unclear. The CDR3 is 11 residues long. Germline V CDR1 and CDR2: GTSNPN, SVGIG (reference sequence). V was trimmed by 2 bases and J by 10 bases, leaving 11 bases between them. CDR3 amino acids: CAWSTTEHQYF. The CDR3 nucleotides are TGTGCCTGGAGTACCACGGAGCACCAGTACTTC.

This clone appeared a few times. The gene calls are TRBV29-1 and TRBJ2-5, with TRBD1 matching over 9 bases. V shed 8 bases, J shed 5 bases, and the junction held 12 bases outside the gene matches. Germline-derived CDR1 and CDR2 are SQVTM and ANQGSEA. This CDR3 spans 14 amino acids. CDR3 coding DNA: TGCAGCTCATTCTACAGGGGGCCGGGGGAGACCCAGTACTTC. Translation gives CSSFYRGPGETQYF. The whole variable domain, remainder taken from reference TRBV29-1 and TRBJ2-5, is SAVISQKPSRDICQRGTSLTIQCQVDSQVTMMFWYRQQPGQSLTLIATANQGSEATYESGFVIDKFPISRPNLTFSTLTVSNMSPEDSSIYLCSSFYRGPGETQYFGPGTRLLVL.

V and J are TRBV6-6 and TRBJ2-3; no clear D gene. With 2 bases removed from V and 5 bases from J, the gap between germline ends came to 11 bases. The CDR3 is made up of 14 amino acids. Germline CDR1 reads MNHNY; CDR2 reads SVGAGI (reference sequence). The CDR3 region is CASSYGKPLDTQYF. The CDR3 nucleotides are TGTGCCAGCAGTTACGGGAAGCCACTAGATACGCAGTATTTT.

The chain couples TRBV30 to TRBJ2-7; the match to TRBD1 covers 8 bases. Trimming removed 4 bases from V and 6 bases from J; junction bases left unmatched: 5. Germline V gene lookup returns CDR1 GTSNPN and CDR2 SVGIG (reference sequence). CDR3 size: 12 residues. The CDR3 is CAWNLDRVEQYF. CDR3 nucleotide sequence: TGTGCCTGGAACCTGGACAGGGTCGAGCAGTACTTC.

The rearrangement joins TRBV14 to TRBJ2-5, with D unclear. Germline V gene sequence: CDR1 SGHDN, CDR2 FVKESK. V lost 0 bases to trimming and J lost 6 bases, with 8 bases between them. The CDR3 length is 13 residues. The CDR3 spells CASSQDPRQTQYF. The CDR3 DNA reads TGTGCCAGCAGCCAAGATCCCAGACAGACCCAGTACTTC.

CDR3 in amino acids: CAWTSRGGNQPQHF. The CDR3, as DNA: TGTGCCTGGACCAGCAGGGGAGGCAATCAGCCCCAGCATTTT. The chain is built from TRBV30 and TRBJ1-5; D might be TRBD1 (6 bases). Per germline, CDR1 GTSNPN and CDR2 SVGIG (reference sequence). With 4 bases removed from V and 2 bases from J, the gap between germline ends came to 12 bases. This CDR3 region has 14 residues.

V and J are TRBV11-2 and TRBJ2-6; D is ambiguous. Deletions cut 2 bases from V and 5 bases from J, with 7 bases between. Germline V gives CDR1 SGHAT, CDR2 FQNNGV. The CDR3 is 14 amino acids. CDR3 sequence reads: CASSLTGRANVLTF. In DNA form, the CDR3 reads TGTGCCAGCAGCTTAACTGGGAGGGCCAACGTCCTGACTTTC. The complete variable domain, with remaining parts taken from reference TRBV11-2 and TRBJ2-6, reads EAGVAQSPRYKIIEKRQSVAFWCNPISGHATLYWYQQILGQGPKLLIQFQNNGVVDDSQLPKDRFSAERLKGVDSTLKIQPAKLEDSAVYLCASSLTGRANVLTFGAGSRLTVL.

The chain employs TRBV5-4 and TRBJ2-1, with D unclear. The CDR3 consists of 15 residues. Germline values: CDR1 SGHNT, CDR2 YYREEE (reference sequence). Trimming left V 2 bases short and J 0 bases short, with 9 bases between. The CDR3 sequence is CASSFAKNSYNEQFF. Here the CDR3 DNA reads TGTGCCAGCAGCTTCGCCAAAAACTCCTACAATGAGCAGTTCTTC.

This clone was detected a few times. J is TRBJ1-5 and V is TRBV2; D is perhaps TRBD1 (6 bases). The length of the CDR3 is 16 residues. V lost 8 bases to trimming and J lost 3 bases, with 20 bases between them. Germline-derived CDR1 and CDR2 are SNHLY and FYNNEI. CDR3 in DNA: TGTGCCAGCGCAAAAACTACAGGGTTGGACAATCAGCCCCAGCATTTT. Amino acid sequence: CASAKTTGLDNQPQHF.

The J gene is TRBJ2-2, the V gene TRBV28; either TRBD1 or TRBD2 may fit D (5 bases each). The CDR3 runs to 15 residues. The germline V gene has CDR1 MDHEN and CDR2 SYDVKM. V lost 4 bases to trimming and J lost 4 bases, with 13 bases between them. The CDR3 is CASSSGGAGTGELFF. For the CDR3, the DNA is TGTGCCAGCAGTTCTGGGGGTGCAGGCACCGGGGAGCTGTTTTTT.

V gene TRBV6-5 combines with J gene TRBJ2-5, with D perhaps being TRBD1 or TRBD2 (6 bases each). Between the trimmed V and J ends, which lost 0 bases and 4 bases, there was a span of 12 bases. Germline CDR1 reads MNHEY; CDR2 reads SVGAGI. The CDR3 covers 15 residues. The CDR3 region is CASSYSSGARETQYF. The CDR3 nucleotides read TGTGCCAGCAGTTACTCGTCGGGGGCGCGAGAGACCCAGTACTTC.